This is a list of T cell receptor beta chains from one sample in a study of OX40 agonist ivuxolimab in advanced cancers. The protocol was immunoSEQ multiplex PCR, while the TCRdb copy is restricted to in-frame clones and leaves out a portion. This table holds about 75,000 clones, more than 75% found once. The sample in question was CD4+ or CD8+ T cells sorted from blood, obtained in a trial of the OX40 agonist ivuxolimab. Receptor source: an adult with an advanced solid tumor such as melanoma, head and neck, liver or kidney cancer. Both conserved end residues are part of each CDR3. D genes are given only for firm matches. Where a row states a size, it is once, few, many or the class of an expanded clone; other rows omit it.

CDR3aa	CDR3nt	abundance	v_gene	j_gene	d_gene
CASSVIPDTQYF	TGTGCCAGCAGCGTAATTCCAGATACGCAGTATTTT	NA	TRBV9	TRBJ2-3	NA
CASSPGPHDTQYF	TGTGCCAGCTCACCGGGACCCCATGATACGCAGTATTTT	NA	TRBV18	TRBJ2-3	NA
CASSPQGQGNYGYTF	TGTGCCAGCAGCCCGCAGGGACAGGGCAACTATGGCTACACCTTC	NA	TRBV7-2	TRBJ1-2	TRBD1
CAGREGPDTQYF	TGTGCCGGTCGGGAGGGTCCAGATACGCAGTATTTT	NA	TRBV30	TRBJ2-3	TRBD2
CAWSITLGGGGYTF	TGTGCCTGGAGTATTACCCTGGGGGGAGGAGGCTACACCTTC	NA	TRBV30	TRBJ1-2	NA
CASSVAVTDTQYF	TGTGCCAGCAGCGTAGCGGTCACAGATACGCAGTATTTT	NA	TRBV9	TRBJ2-3	NA
CASSLVGTNEKLFF	TGCGCCAGCAGCTTGGTCGGCACTAATGAAAAACTGTTTTTT	few	TRBV5-1	TRBJ1-4	NA
CASSNGGQKETQYF	TGCGCCAGCAGCAATGGGGGACAAAAAGAGACCCAGTACTTC	NA	TRBV5-1	TRBJ2-5	NA
CASSLGPGLAGGSYEQYF	TGTGCCAGCAGCTTAGGGCCGGGACTAGCGGGAGGATCCTACGAGCAGTACTTC	NA	TRBV7-6	TRBJ2-7	TRBD2
CASSAQGALTDQPQHF	TGTGCCAGCAGCGCCCAGGGGGCTTTAACGGATCAGCCCCAGCATTTT	NA	TRBV7-8	TRBJ1-5	TRBD1
CASSPRQGGLNTEAFF	TGTGCCAGCTCACCTCGCCAGGGGGGCCTGAACACTGAAGCTTTCTTT	few	TRBV18	TRBJ1-1	TRBD1
CASSLWGGGYTF	TGTGCCAGCAGCTTGTGGGGCGGTGGCTACACCTTC	NA	TRBV5-4	TRBJ1-2	NA
CASSPRAGFYEQYF	TGTGCCAGCAGCCCTCGAGCTGGGTTCTACGAGCAGTACTTC	NA	TRBV5-8	TRBJ2-7	NA
CASSATSGSSYNEQFF	TGCGCCAGCAGCGCGACTAGCGGGAGCTCCTACAATGAGCAGTTCTTC	once	TRBV5-1	TRBJ2-1	TRBD2
CASSWGTVSYEQYF	TGTGCCAGCAGTTGGGGGACAGTCTCCTACGAGCAGTACTTC	NA	TRBV28	TRBJ2-7	TRBD1
CASSYSSAGSYEQYF	TGTGCCAGCAGTTATAGCTCGGCAGGGAGCTACGAGCAGTACTTC	NA	TRBV6-5	TRBJ2-7	NA
CASSRERPANYGYTF	TGTGCCAGCAGCCGAGAAAGACCAGCTAACTATGGCTACACCTTC	NA	TRBV6-5	TRBJ1-2	NA
CASSSMGGYTF	TGTGCCAGCAGCTCCATGGGGGGCTACACCTTC	NA	TRBV28	TRBJ1-2	NA
CAISPGLAATGELFF	TGTGCCATCAGTCCGGGACTAGCGGCCACCGGGGAGCTGTTTTTT	NA	TRBV10-3	TRBJ2-2	TRBD2
CASSKHYRGTDTQYF	TGTGCCAGTAGTAAGCACTACCGCGGAACAGATACGCAGTATTTT	NA	TRBV19	TRBJ2-3	NA
CATSRGKGEGTGPQHF	TGTGCCACCAGCAGAGGAAAAGGGGAGGGTACAGGGCCCCAGCATTTT	NA	TRBV15	TRBJ1-5	NA
CASSLNSLQNTGELFF	TGTGCCAGCAGCTTAAACAGTTTACAGAACACCGGGGAGCTGTTTTTT	NA	TRBV7-3	TRBJ2-2	NA
CATSIGQGGTDTQYF	TGTGCCACCAGCATCGGACAGGGAGGGACAGATACGCAGTATTTT	NA	TRBV15	TRBJ2-3	NA
CSVAREAATEAFF	TGCAGCGTCGCCCGGGAGGCAGCCACTGAAGCTTTCTTT	NA	TRBV29-1	TRBJ1-1	NA
CASRATSSSYEQYF	TGTGCCAGCAGAGCCACTAGTAGCTCGTACGAGCAGTACTTC	NA	TRBV2	TRBJ2-7	NA
CASSKGGAYNEQFF	TGTGCCAGCAGCAAGGGAGGAGCCTACAATGAGCAGTTCTTC	NA	TRBV27	TRBJ2-1	NA
CASSSYRFGSYNEQFF	TGTGCCAGCAGCTCGTACCGGTTTGGCTCCTACAATGAGCAGTTCTTC	NA	TRBV7-8	TRBJ2-1	NA
CASSLKPPSASGEVRYEQYF	TGTGCCAGCAGTTTAAAGCCCCCTTCGGCTAGCGGGGAAGTTCGGTACGAGCAGTACTTC	NA	TRBV27	TRBJ2-7	TRBD2
CASSPRQANEKLFF	TGTGCCAGCTCACCGAGGCAGGCGAATGAAAAACTGTTTTTT	NA	TRBV18	TRBJ1-4	NA
CASRVGTGRQPQHF	TGTGCCAGCAGAGTCGGGACAGGGAGGCAGCCCCAGCATTTT	NA	TRBV6-5	TRBJ1-5	TRBD1
CAISEGGSTNQPQHF	TGTGCCATCAGTGAGGGGGGGTCAACCAATCAGCCCCAGCATTTT	NA	TRBV10-3	TRBJ1-5	NA
CASNWPGGRNEQFF	TGTGCCAGCAATTGGCCGGGAGGCCGCAATGAGCAGTTCTTC	NA	TRBV27	TRBJ2-1	TRBD2
CASSLGTGGYPDTQYF	TGTGCCAGCAGCTTAGGAACGGGGGGTTACCCAGATACGCAGTATTTT	NA	TRBV7-2	TRBJ2-3	TRBD2